A selection of T cell receptor beta chains follows, all from one sample in a study of Ad26.COV2.S vaccination and SARS-CoV-2 variants. The repertoire was sequenced with immunoSEQ multiplex PCR; TCRdb's copy has only in-frame clones and lacks some. There are 400,000 to 450,000 clones in the sample; approximately 90% occur only once, and over 9% lies in the top ten. The source was peripheral blood, collected in a trial of Ad26.COV2.S vaccine versus placebo. The source is a person aged 18 to 65 who received the Ad26.COV2.S COVID-19 vaccine or a placebo. CDR3s include the opening cysteine and the closing phenylalanine or tryptophan.

TRBV11-3 CASSPADRGLNEQFF
TRBV27 CASSFDGPGGYTGELFF
TRBV27 CASSLTDRVGSPLHF
TRBV7-2 CASSLYRTKARGYTF
TRBV7-9 CASSGAGAGELFF
TRBV7-3 CASSPELVKGQFF
TRBV11-2 CASSSDSRRNYGYTF
TRBV29-1 CSVEGSRESDEQYF
TRBV4-3 CASSQERFGVGELFF
TRBV7-2 CASSLLASGRYEQYF
TRBV4-1 CASSQAIAGAGELFF
TRBV9 CASQAGTSGINEQFF
TRBV14 CASSQVIGGNGELFF
TRBV6-5 CASSSAGGREQYF
TRBV4-1 CASSQIAGRYNEQFF
TRBV7-9 CASSATANNEKLFF
TRBV3-1/TRBV3-2 CASSQESLAGYNEQFF
TRBV27 CASSVVAAANTYEQYF
TRBV5-4 CASSLSSGSYNEQFF
TRBV15 CATGRSRQVNTEAFF
TRBV6-5 CASSLAPDRTYEQYF
TRBV5-6 CASSLGIGYTEAFF
TRBV24-1 CATSDTGLGNNEQFF
TRBV4-3 CASSQGLGDRETQYF
TRBV30 CAWTLGGANYGYTF
TRBV7-8 CASSLDRVGEETQYF
TRBV7-9 CASSLGVGGAYNQPQHF
TRBV3-1/TRBV3-2 CASSQANTGTSGRAGGELFF
TRBV5-1 CASSLAQGSMNTEAFF
TRBV5-1 CASSLAEVSSYNEQFF
TRBV7-7 CASRVSGSGYYNEQFF
TRBV5-1 CASTASQGFEQYF
TRBV19 CASSFDRFPTGELFF
TRBV7-2 CASSSEGLAGVEQYF
TRBV9 CASSEAGRTSDLATNEKLFF
TRBV9 CASSPTGLGFGYTF
TRBV3-1/TRBV3-2 CAIRRFNNSPLHF
TRBV28 CASTLRGTYEQYF
TRBV7-9 CASVPFSGGAASLYTQYF
TRBV19 CASSTTPGLAARAYEQYF
TRBV5-1 CASSLAGTGETETQYF
TRBV14 CASSQWGRGANVLTF
TRBV4-3 CASSQTSGRTSADTQYF
TRBV18 CASSPSVQGAYGYTF
TRBV19 CASSLDRRYEQYF
TRBV6-5 CASRTGTNSYNEQFF
TRBV11-2 CASSLVNWGFTDTQYF
TRBV29-1 CSVLIWGLVEQYF
TRBV19 CASRTTGRRFEKLFF
TRBV30 CAWSVEVTSNTGELFF
TRBV7-6 CASSLGGTGGVNTEAFF
TRBV5-4 CASSPMAGGYGYTF
TRBV24-1 CATSDNTYYGYTF
TRBV7-2 CASSLVQGSNQPQHF
TRBV5-1 CASSLQLDGNSPLHF
TRBV30 CAWSRQVGAYEQYF
TRBV19 CASSIDTKTGDYGYTF